The 30 T cell receptor beta chains given below trace back to one sample, sequenced in a study of multiple sclerosis patients with progressive multifocal leukoencephalopathy. Clones were read by immunoSEQ multiplex PCR, and TCRdb kept only the in-frame ones, dropping some. This table has 25,000 to 35,000 clones, around 89% appearing once. The sample's time point: before natalizumab initiation. The sequencing sample was made of PBMCs. These receptors were obtained from a human donor with multiple sclerosis.

This sequence joins TRBV6-1 and TRBJ2-7; D might be TRBD1 or TRBD2, each matching 5 bases. Trimming took off 7 bases at V and 7 bases at J, with 17 bases between the two ends. This CDR3 has 13 amino acids. The germline CDR1 and CDR2 sequences are MNHNS and SASEGT. The CDR3 bases are TGTGCCAGCACAGCAGGGACCTCCGGGGAGCAGTACTTC. Translating it yields CASTAGTSGEQYF.

The chain carries TRBV29-1 and TRBJ2-7; no clear D gene. V was trimmed by 1 base and J by 0 bases, leaving 4 bases between them. The CDR3 runs to 12 residues. From germline, CDR1 is SQVTM and CDR2 ANQGSEA. The DNA for the CDR3 is TGCAGCGTTGAAGGGAGCTCCTACGAGCAGTACTTC. It translates to CSVEGSSYEQYF.

In the case of this clone: Other DNA sequences of this sample code for an identical CDR3. This sequence joins TRBV5-1 and TRBJ2-7; 8 bases match TRBD1. The CDR3 covers 14 residues. Trimming cost V 5 bases and J 7 bases; bases outside gene matches: 11. CDR1 is SGHRS and CDR2 is YFSETQ in the germline V gene. CDR3 nucleotide sequence: TGCGCCAGCAGTGATCCAGGGGGCGCGGCTGAGCAGTACTTC. It codes for CASSDPGGAAEQYF.

This clone turned up a few times. The chain carries TRBV29-1 and TRBJ2-1; TRBD2 might be the D (6 bases). The CDR3 has 16 residues. Trimming shortened V by 3 bases and J by 1 base, and 16 bases separated the two germline ends. Germline V gene data show CDR1 as SQVTM and CDR2 as ANQGSEA. The CDR3 region has the DNA TGCAGCGTTGAGCGGGGAAGTGGGGGGTCCTACAATGAGCAGTTCTTC. It translates to CSVERGSGGSYNEQFF.

V and J are TRBV29-1 and TRBJ1-1; a weak D match, TRBD1 (6 bases). CDR1 and CDR2 (germline): SQVTM, ANQGSEA. The V gene lost 6 bases and the J gene lost 3 bases, with 14 bases spanning the gap. There are 13 residues in the CDR3. Here the CDR3 reads CSVGQSPDTEAFF. The CDR3 region has the DNA TGCAGCGTCGGACAGTCCCCGGACACTGAAGCTTTCTTT.

This clone was seen more than once but under ten times. The chain uses TRBV28 and TRBJ2-7, with 14 bases aligning to TRBD2. With 1 base clipped from V and 3 bases from J, the junction kept 20 bases outside the gene matches. Germline CDR1 MDHEN, CDR2 SYDVKM. The CDR3 is 22 residues long. CDR3 bases: TGTGCCAGCAGTTTATTGTTGCGGCCAATGACTAGCGGGGGGGCCTTTATCTACGAGCAGTACTTC. This gives the protein CASSLLLRPMTSGGAFIYEQYF.

CDR3 DNA sequence: TGTGCCAGCAGCCCTCATGGGGTGAACACTGAAGCTTTCTTT. Amino acid sequence: CASSPHGVNTEAFF. V is TRBV9 and J is TRBJ1-1; D is unclear. There are 14 residues in the CDR3. Germline CDR1 SGDLS, CDR2 YYNGEE. Deletions cut 4 bases from V and 0 bases from J, with 10 bases between.

This chain connects TRBV5-1 to TRBJ2-7; unclear D gene. Trimming removed 4 bases at V and 0 bases at J, with 8 bases between. The CDR3 totals 13 residues. Germline V gene data show CDR1 as SGHRS and CDR2 as YFSETQ. The CDR3 is CASSEEPSYEQYF. CDR3 DNA sequence: TGCGCCAGCAGCGAGGAGCCCTCCTACGAGCAGTACTTC.

This rearrangement joins TRBV5-6 to TRBJ1-1; 7 nucleotides line up with TRBD1. Germline CDR1 SGHDT, CDR2 YYEEEE. This CDR3 is 17 amino acids long. The ends lost 4 bases at V and 4 bases at J; junction bases unmatched: 16. The CDR3 reads CASSVTPGTAWTTEAFF. For the CDR3, the DNA is TGTGCCAGCAGCGTTACACCTGGGACAGCATGGACCACTGAAGCTTTCTTT.

V and J are TRBV6-5 and TRBJ1-6; D unclear. Germline CDR1 and CDR2: MNHEY and SVGAGI. The germline V and J ends were trimmed by 2 bases and 8 bases, with 13 bases remaining between them. The CDR3 contains 15 residues. DNA of the CDR3: TGTGCCAGCAGTTACCTCTCCAGGAAACATTCACCCCTCCACTTT. It codes for CASSYLSRKHSPLHF.

The chain employs TRBV4-3 and TRBJ1-4, with D tentatively TRBD1 (5 bases). CDR1 is LGHNA and CDR2 is YSLEER in the germline V gene. Trimming left V 0 bases short and J 8 bases short, with 16 bases between. This CDR3 comprises 16 residues. The CDR3: CASSQDALGQGEKLFF. The CDR3 nucleotides are TGCGCCAGCAGCCAAGATGCTTTGGGGCAAGGGGAAAAACTGTTTTTT.

The chain joins TRBV27 to TRBJ1-2, with D unresolved. This CDR3 contains 14 residues. V was shortened by 3 bases and J by 4 bases, with 12 bases between the two germline ends. Germline values: CDR1 MNHEY, CDR2 SMNVEV (reference sequence). CDR3 in amino acids: CASSFSGQIYGYTF. CDR3 coding DNA: TGTGCCAGCAGTTTCTCCGGGCAGATCTATGGCTACACCTTC.

The V and J genes are TRBV7-6 and TRBJ1-2; D gene unclear. The length of the CDR3 is 13 residues. V lost 6 bases to trimming and J lost 0 bases, with 8 bases between them. The V gene's germline CDR1 is SGHVS and CDR2 FNYEAQ. In DNA form, the CDR3 reads TGTGCCAGCAGTGCAGAAGCTAACTATGGCTACACCTTC. Its protein product is CASSAEANYGYTF.

This clone was recorded a few times. The chain joins TRBV5-1 to TRBJ1-3; no clear D gene. The germline V gene has CDR1 SGHRS and CDR2 YFSETQ. Trimming stripped 0 bases from V and 0 bases from J, with 7 bases between. This CDR3 is built from 15 residues. The CDR3 region has the DNA TGCGCCAGCAGCTTGGAACATTCCTCTGGAAACACCATATATTTT. Encoded protein: CASSLEHSSGNTIYF.

The gene calls are TRBV19 and TRBJ2-6; D call uncertain. Trimming removed 8 bases from V and 4 bases from J, with 15 bases in between. The CDR3 consists of 15 residues. Per germline, CDR1 LNHDA and CDR2 SQIVND (reference sequence). The DNA of the CDR3 is TGTGCCAGTCTACCTAGGTCCGCGGGGGCCAACGTCCTGACTTTC. Encoded protein: CASLPRSAGANVLTF.

The chain combines TRBV10-1 with TRBJ2-3; TRBD1 matches at 10 bases. Germline CDR1 reads WNHNN; CDR2 reads SYGVQD (reference sequence). CDR3 length: 19 residues. V lost 0 bases to trimming and J lost 1 base; unmatched junction nucleotides: 10. CDR3 sequence reads: CASSESPGQGIWGTDTQYF. CDR3 in DNA: TGCGCCAGCAGTGAGTCGCCGGGACAGGGGATTTGGGGCACAGATACGCAGTATTTT.

The V and J genes are TRBV19 and TRBJ1-1; 7 bases are a match to TRBD1. Germline loops: CDR1 LNHDA, CDR2 SQIVND (reference sequence). The CDR3 is 13 amino acids. V lost 1 base, J lost 8 bases, and 4 bases stayed unmatched. CDR3: CASSIGEGQEAFF. The CDR3 bases are TGTGCCAGTAGTATAGGAGAGGGACAGGAAGCTTTCTTT.

The chain combines TRBV7-3 with TRBJ2-1; no firm D call. With 5 bases removed from V and 10 bases from J, the gap between germline ends came to 15 bases. CDR1 and CDR2 (germline): SGHTA, FQGTGA. This CDR3 region has 13 residues. In DNA, the CDR3 is TGTGCCAGCAGCAAGGGCCCGTCAGGCGAGCAGTTCTTC. Protein sequence: CASSKGPSGEQFF.

This clone has only one observation. The chain joins TRBV30 to TRBJ1-2; tentative D call: TRBD1 (6 bases). V lost 5 bases and J 7 bases, leaving 26 bases between the germline ends. In germline, CDR1 is GTSNPN, CDR2 SVGIG (reference sequence). There are 16 residues in the CDR3. CDR3 in amino acids: CAWLPLDSENEGGYTF. Here the CDR3 DNA reads TGTGCCTGGCTCCCTTTGGACAGCGAAAATGAAGGTGGCTACACCTTC.

The chain links TRBV28 to TRBJ2-7; D might be TRBD1 or TRBD2, each matching 6 bases. Deletions cut 3 bases from V and 6 bases from J, with 12 bases between. Germline V gene data show CDR1 as MDHEN and CDR2 as SYDVKM. The CDR3 consists of 13 residues. CDR3 residues: CASSFGGIGEQYF. The CDR3 nucleotides read TGTGCCAGCAGTTTCGGGGGCATAGGCGAGCAGTACTTC.

This chain links TRBV28 with TRBJ1-2; TRBD1 agrees at 8 bases. CDR3 length equals 22 residues. Germline CDR1 and CDR2: MDHEN and SYDVKM. The V and J ends lost 4 bases and 5 bases, in that order; junction bases with no gene match: 30. The CDR3 nucleotides read TGTGCCAGCAGTTCCTTAACTTCCCGGAAGTGGACAGGGTCGTCCGTCACTTATGGCTACACCTTC. This translates into CASSSLTSRKWTGSSVTYGYTF.

This clone was counted a single time. The rearrangement joins TRBV7-8 to TRBJ1-1; maybe TRBD1 (5 bases). This CDR3 has 12 amino acids. Trimming stripped 5 bases from V and 4 bases from J, with 8 bases between. Germline V lookup: CDR1 SGHVS, CDR2 FQNEAQ. The CDR3 DNA sequence: TGTGCCAGCAGCGGGGGAGGCACTGAAGCTTTCTTT. It is translated as CASSGGGTEAFF.

This clone is a singleton in its sample. CDR3 sequence: CASSWTGARGNTIYF. The CDR3 DNA reads TGTGCCAGCAGCTGGACAGGGGCGAGAGGAAACACCATATATTTT. The gene calls are TRBV13 and TRBJ1-3, with 9 bases lining up with TRBD1. The germline V gene encodes CDR1 PRHDT and CDR2 FYEKMQ (reference sequence). CDR3 length: 15 residues. After removal of 4 bases from V and 4 bases from J, the junction contained 5 bases not matched to a gene.

This clone has only one observation. This sequence joins TRBV7-8 and TRBJ2-2; D is unresolved. The CDR3 runs to 16 residues. The germline CDR1 and CDR2 sequences are SGHVS and FQNEAQ. The ends were cut back, 2 bases at V and 6 bases at J, with 16 bases in the middle. CDR3 DNA: TGTGCCAGCAGCTTATTGAGGTCTGTCGGTTCCGGGGAGCTGTTTTTT. Protein product: CASSLLRSVGSGELFF.

V and J are TRBV4-1 and TRBJ1-6; possibly TRBD1 for D (6 bases). The CDR3 totals 16 residues. CDR1 is MGHRA, CDR2 YSYEKL, per germline. V was trimmed by 0 bases and J by 7 bases, leaving 13 bases between them. CDR3 in amino acids: CASSQDTSGGNSPLHF. In nucleotides, the CDR3 is TGCGCCAGCAGCCAAGATACGTCCGGGGGCAATTCACCCCTCCACTTT.

The chain uses TRBV7-2 and TRBJ1-6; a possible D gene is TRBD1 (6 bases). Per the germline V gene, CDR1 is SGHTA and CDR2 is FQGNSA. The CDR3 length is 14 residues. V dropped 8 bases and J dropped 3 bases, with 11 bases sitting between them. CDR3 sequence: CASGKDSYNSPLHF. In nucleotides, the CDR3 is TGTGCCAGCGGCAAGGACAGCTATAATTCACCCCTCCACTTT.

The CDR3 nucleotides are TGTGCCAGCAGTTTGGCAGATGAAAAACTGTTTTTT. This encodes CASSLADEKLFF. V and J are TRBV6-5 and TRBJ1-4; no definite D call. CDR3 length equals 12 residues. CDR1 is MNHEY and CDR2 is SVGAGI in the germline V gene. V lost 4 bases to trimming and J lost 6 bases, with 6 bases between them.

The genes are TRBV6-1 and TRBJ2-7, with 9 bases that match TRBD1. V shed 6 bases and J 2 bases; nucleotides not matched to a gene: 8. This CDR3 has 15 amino acids. The germline gives CDR1 MNHNS, CDR2 SASEGT. The CDR3 bases are TGTGCCAGCAGCGCCGGGACAGGGAGCGCCTACGAGCAGTACTTC. It yields the protein CASSAGTGSAYEQYF.

The V and J genes are TRBV10-3 and TRBJ2-3, with 13 bases matching TRBD2. Per germline, CDR1 ENHRY and CDR2 SYGVKD. V lost 6 bases to trimming and J lost 8 bases; unmatched junction nucleotides: 17. The CDR3 extends over 18 amino acids. The CDR3 sequence: CAISDGLAGDQRGGTQYF. CDR3 nucleotides: TGTGCCATCAGCGACGGACTAGCGGGGGACCAACGGGGAGGTACGCAGTATTTT.

V and J are TRBV27 and TRBJ1-2; D is uncertain. Germline values: CDR1 MNHEY, CDR2 SMNVEV (reference sequence). The CDR3 sequence is 13 residues long. The V and J ends lost 8 bases and 3 bases respectively, with 13 bases between them. The CDR3 sequence: CASGFGGDYGYTF. The CDR3 DNA reads as TGTGCCAGCGGGTTTGGCGGGGACTATGGCTACACCTTC.